The present T cell receptor beta chain was sequenced within a study of T-cell reconstitution after alpha-beta-depleted transplantation in children. Only a few counts were recorded for this clonotype. The library targeted TCRbeta and was prepared with unique molecular identifiers. TCRdb redid the calling of the PCR reads with MiXCR, one entry per CDR3 protein. In the table there are 450,000 to 500,000 distinct CDR3 sequences, 9.5% to 15% of which are singletons. The TCR was taken from a human donor who donated a stem cell graft to a child with combined immunodeficiency. Material: PBMCs from the stem cell graft donor, obtained from the stem cell graft.

The CDR3 reads CASKSGRIYNEQFF. The CDR3 DNA follows: TGCGCCAGCAAATCGGGAAGAATCTACAATGAGCAGTTCTTC. The chain joins TRBV10-2 to TRBJ2-1, with D possibly being TRBD2 (5 bases). Germline values: CDR1 WSHSY, CDR2 SAAADI. Trimming took 7 bases from V and 3 from J, leaving 13 bases between them. This CDR3 has 14 residues.